A single TCR beta chain is shown here with its context. Its antigen is currently not known. Per-base qualities were not stored, and no clone one base away is much larger. The library was prepared using PCR. Sequenced on an Illumina HiSeq 2500. TCR libraries were prepared with molecular barcoding, using unique molecular identifiers to normalize TCRbeta repertoire quantification. Clones were called with MiXCR by TCRdb after fastp trimmed the public reads at Q25, and only in-frame beta chains were retained. Duplicate CDR3 protein sequences are folded into a single record with the most common DNA and genes. Recorded for this sample are 300,000 or so distinct CDR3 sequences; around 25% of them occurred a single time. The top ten hold roughly 9.7% of the sample. In light of the paper, this sample's treatment or condition label describes: allogeneic hematopoietic cell transplantation with graft depleted of TCRalphabeta T cells and CD19 B cells. The children who served as transplant recipients had been given grafts of TCRalphabeta/CD19-depleted allogeneic hematopoietic cells.

The junction carries 8 bases between V and J, which are trimmed by 2 bases and 6 bases respectively. The CDR3 measures 12 amino acids from cysteine to phenylalanine. Solely the CDR3 DNA is kept, with 36 bases framed from the first base. According to the germline V gene (reference sequence), CDR1 reads DFQATT and CDR2 reads SNEGSKA. The sample is drawn from a study of T-cell reconstitution after alpha-beta-depleted transplantation in children (dated by TCRdb to about 2016). At the level of the whole study: Using TCR repertoire profiling, the study followed T-cell immune reconstitution in a quantitative way in children after TCRalphabeta/CD19-depleted allogeneic hematopoietic cell transplantation.

Beyond this particular receptor, the publication reports: About two months after transplant, the apparently early recovery of alphabetaT-cell counts reportedly depended on just several hundred clones that had expanded rapidly and came from non-depleted graft cells. In some patients, the high TCRbeta diversity seen at day 60 was put down to recipient T cells and intrathymic progenitors that had survived conditioning. Over subsequent months, a decline in hyperexpanded clone frequencies was noted, and after one year, T-cell counts and TCRbeta diversity were mostly ascribed to newly produced T cells.

The chain joins TRBV20-1 to TRBJ2-1; the D gene lacks a confident call. The TCR comes from a male patient younger than 18 who had a stem cell transplant for acute lymphoblastic leukemia, so the T cells may come from the graft donor. Sequenced here: PBMCs, mostly from graft donor cells, sampled 180 days after TCRalphabeta/CD19-depleted stem cell transplant. The CDR3 has the sequence CSARTPSNEQFF. The bases read TGCAGTGCTAGAACTCCCAGCAATGAGCAGTTCTTC.